The text below deals with one TCR beta chain. Its specificity is not known. This entry is derived from a study of cytomegalovirus exposure and HLA in healthy donors. In the study overall: The study's early data release held about 80 million unique TCRs from HLA-typed donors.

Study results and caveats: Reportedly, diagnosis of cytomegalovirus status by the classifier showed high specificity and sensitivity.

A multiplex PCR was run with 60 Vbeta primers and 13 Jbeta primers. In the original workflow: Per a later analysis, the number of unique TCR beta chains was around 79 million, of which about 10 million were shared. Some clones are missing from TCRdb's copy, which holds only in-frame ones; the method was immunoSEQ multiplex PCR. V and J calls plus clone size are reproduced from that table; the DNA served to infer D and trimming. The sample records 150,000 to 160,000 clones, 75% to 85% being singletons. Unrecorded immune exposures were likely, despite nominal health at sampling. The receptor comes from a woman between 35 and 50 years old in good health and CMV-seropositive. Sequencing used PBMCs.

CDR3 DNA sequence: TGTGCCACCGGGACATCCTCATCCTCCAACTATGGCTACACCTTC. It encodes CATGTSSSSNYGYTF. The genes are TRBV2 and TRBJ1-2, with D perhaps matching TRBD1 (6 bases). The CDR3 runs 15 residues. Germline V gene sequence: CDR1 SNHLY, CDR2 FYNNEI. Trimming shortened V by 10 bases and J by 2 bases, and 20 bases separated the two germline ends.